This T cell receptor (beta chain) comes out of a study of PD-1 blockade in classical Hodgkin lymphoma. Study outcomes and limitations: Exclusion removed patients who began nivolumab under 1 year after ASCT.

Notes on this clone: No antigen is known for it.

V was trimmed by 2 bases and J by 2 bases, leaving 10 bases between them. This CDR3 spans 14 amino acids. Germline values: CDR1 MNHEY, CDR2 SMNVEV (reference sequence). Generated by immunoSEQ multiplex PCR, the TCRdb table keeps only in-frame clones and is missing some. The profile covers 80,000 to 100,000 clones, with approximately 92% appearing a single time and roughly 3% taken by the ten largest. Brentuximab vedotin exposure varied among the patients, all of whom had relapsed after autologous stem cell transplantation. This chain links TRBV27 with TRBJ2-7; D is ambiguous. The TCR comes from a human donor with classical Hodgkin lymphoma. Sequenced here: peripheral blood mononuclear cells (PBMCs), sampled at baseline. CDR3 residues: CASSLTQAPYEQYF. Written as DNA, the CDR3 is TGTGCCAGCAGTTTAACCCAAGCCCCCTACGAGCAGTACTTC.